This note documents a single TCR beta chain sequence. The sample originates from a study of blood T cell repertoires in COVID-19. Across the study: Whether acute or convalescent, the COVID-19 samples came from the United States, Italy and Spain. From T cells, B-cell-depleted T cells, or PBMCs came the material, which was cDNA or gDNA.

Germline loops: CDR1 MNHNS, CDR2 SASEGT. Trimming shortened V by 3 bases and J by 0 bases, and 12 bases separated the two germline ends. CDR3 length: 16 amino acids. Authors' methods: Estimates of nucleated cell counts were drawn from the amplification of reference gene primers. The data were produced by immunoSEQ multiplex PCR, yet TCRdb's version contains in-frame clones alone and is incomplete. V and J calls plus clone size are reproduced from that table; the DNA served to infer D and trimming. The profile covers about 200,000 clones, with just over 85% appearing a single time and about 2.2% taken by the ten largest.

The TCR sequence derives from a man aged 25 to 45 who had recovered from COVID-19. Sequencing was carried out using peripheral blood. The chain carries TRBV6-1 and TRBJ1-5, with D possibly being TRBD1 (6 bases). In DNA form, the CDR3 reads TGTGCCAGCAGTGAGCAGGGGCCCTATAGCAATCAGCCCCAGCATTTT. It translates to CASSEQGPYSNQPQHF.